These T cell receptor beta chains were read from a single sample in a study of cytomegalovirus exposure and HLA in healthy donors. Repertoires were generated with immunoSEQ multiplex PCR, while TCRdb's copy carries only in-frame clones and drops some. The table has roughly 140,000 clones, around four fifths seen once; the top ten hold over 9.5%. Sequenced input: PBMCs. Receptor source: a woman in her sixties or seventies in good health and CMV-seropositive. CDR3s include the opening cysteine and the closing phenylalanine or tryptophan. D genes are given only for firm matches. A row's size may be missing; if present it is once, few, many or a size class.

clone_size d_call j_call v_call cdr3_nt cdr3_aa
- TRBD1 TRBJ2-4 TRBV5-6 TGTGCCAGCAGCTTAGGGACAGCCCTAGCCAAAAACATTCAGTACTTC CASSLGTALAKNIQYF
- TRBD2 TRBJ2-1 TRBV4-1 TGCGCCAGCAGGCACGTGACTAGCGGGAACAATGAGCAGTTCTTC CASRHVTSGNNEQFF
- - TRBJ1-5 TRBV14 TGTGCCAGCAGCCAGGGGAGGAATCAGCCCCAGCATTTT CASSQGRNQPQHF
- TRBD1 TRBJ1-1 TRBV5-4 TGTGCCAGCAGCCCCGCCGGCGGGACAGGGAACACTGAAGCTTTCTTT CASSPAGGTGNTEAFF
- - TRBJ1-1 TRBV28 TGTGCCAGCAGTTTAGTGCCCATGGCGGACACTGAAGCTTTCTTT CASSLVPMADTEAFF
- - TRBJ2-2 TRBV2 TGTGCCAGCACGCCGTCGGGGAACACCGGGGAGCTGTTTTTT CASTPSGNTGELFF
- - TRBJ2-7 TRBV18 TGTGCCAGCTCACGAAGGCGGAGTTTTCCGACCTACGAGCAGTACTTC CASSRRRSFPTYEQYF
- - TRBJ2-3 TRBV28 TGTGCCAGCAGTTTAGGTGGGAGCGCCACAGATACGCAGTATTTT CASSLGGSATDTQYF
once TRBD1 TRBJ2-7 TRBV11-2 TGTGCCAGCAGCACCGGACAGGGGGCCTCCTACGAGCAGTACTTC CASSTGQGASYEQYF
- TRBD2 TRBJ2-5 TRBV11-1 TGTGCCAGCAGCGCACCCCTAGCGGGAGTTGGGGAGACCCAGTACTTC CASSAPLAGVGETQYF
few - TRBJ2-1 TRBV7-9 TGTGCCAGCAGCCCCGGAGGGGATGAGCAGTTCTTC CASSPGGDEQFF
- TRBD1 TRBJ2-7 TRBV19 TGTGCCAGTAAACCCGGGACAGGGGCATTCTACGAGCAGTACTTC CASKPGTGAFYEQYF
- - TRBJ2-5 TRBV6-1 TGTGCCAGCAGTGAAGGTGGGGGCAGGGAGACCCAGTACTTC CASSEGGGRETQYF
- TRBD2 TRBJ2-1 TRBV28 TGTGCCAGCAGGAGTAGGGGAGGGCCTGAGTTCTTC CASRSRGGPEFF
once TRBD1 TRBJ2-7 TRBV29-1 TGCAGCGTGGCCCAAACTCCGGGACAGGGGGCCGAGCAGTACTTC CSVAQTPGQGAEQYF
- - TRBJ2-7 TRBV7-8 TGTGCCAGCAGCTTATTCCAGGGGAACTACGAGCAGTACTTC CASSLFQGNYEQYF
- TRBD2 TRBJ2-7 TRBV4-3 TGCGCCAGCAGCCAAGATTGGGGTAGCGGGACTTACGAGCAGTACTTC CASSQDWGSGTYEQYF
- TRBD1 TRBJ2-1 TRBV18 TGTGCCAGCTCACCACCGGATGGTAGACAGGGCACTGAGCAGTTCTTC CASSPPDGRQGTEQFF
- TRBD1 TRBJ2-1 TRBV28 TGTGCCAGCAGTTCTAGGGACAGACCAAATGAGCAGTTCTTC CASSSRDRPNEQFF
once TRBD1 TRBJ1-1 TRBV10-2 TGCGCCAGCAGCGGCAACAGGGGTCGAACTGAAGCTTTCTTT CASSGNRGRTEAFF
- TRBD1 TRBJ2-2 TRBV4-1 TGCGCCAGCAGCCAAGTACAGGGGGAGACCGGGGAGCTGTTTTTT CASSQVQGETGELFF
- - TRBJ2-3 TRBV21-1 TGTGCCAGCAGTAGGACGGGGGGGGATACGCAGTATTTT CASSRTGGDTQYF
- TRBD2 TRBJ2-2 TRBV28 TGTGCCAGCAGTCTAGCGGGAGGGCCTTTCGGGGAGCTGTTTTTT CASSLAGGPFGELFF
- - TRBJ2-1 TRBV19 TGTGCCAGTAGTATTGTAAGCGGGCCTAACAATGAGCAGTTCTTC CASSIVSGPNNEQFF
- - TRBJ1-1 TRBV28 TGTGCCAGCAGTTTGGTGCGTAACACTGAAGCTTTCTTT CASSLVRNTEAFF
- - TRBJ1-1 TRBV6-5 TGTGCCAGCAGACGGGGACAGAACACTGAAGCTTTCTTT CASRRGQNTEAFF